A selection of T cell receptor beta chains follows, all from one sample in a study of cytomegalovirus exposure and HLA in healthy donors. Measured with immunoSEQ multiplex PCR; TCRdb has only the in-frame clones, and not every one. The repertoire holds about 130,000 clones, with approximately 84% as singletons. The sample was PBMCs. All receptors derive from a young man in good health and CMV-seropositive. The CDR3 runs from the conserved cysteine through the conserved F or W. Fields, in order: clone size, D gene, V gene, J gene, CDR3 protein, CDR3 DNA. D genes are given only for firm matches. The size of a clone is reported for some rows only, either as once, few or many, or as a class for expanded clones.

.,.,TRBV21-1,TRBJ2-4,CASSKEAEGYEAKNIQYF,TGTGCCAGCAGCAAAGAGGCCGAGGGTTACGAAGCCAAAAACATTCAGTACTTC
.,.,TRBV7-9,TRBJ2-5,CASIHEGGETQYF,TGTGCCAGCATCCACGAGGGGGGGGAGACCCAGTACTTC
.,TRBD1,TRBV28,TRBJ1-2,CASSIRTGGDYGYTF,TGTGCCAGCAGTATAAGGACAGGGGGGGACTATGGCTACACCTTC
.,.,TRBV6-5,TRBJ2-5,CASSLRRETQYF,TGTGCCAGCAGTCTAAGGAGGGAGACCCAGTACTTC
once,.,TRBV6-9,TRBJ2-7,CASRDSSYEQYF,TGTGCCAGCCGTGATAGCTCCTACGAGCAGTACTTC
.,.,TRBV5-1,TRBJ1-4,CASRLVLTTNEKLFF,TGCGCCAGCAGATTGGTTCTAACAACTAATGAAAAACTGTTTTTT
.,.,TRBV2,TRBJ1-1,CASTQDVNGQEAFF,TGTGCCAGCACTCAAGACGTAAATGGACAGGAAGCTTTCTTT
.,TRBD2,TRBV4-2,TRBJ2-1,CASSQYLAATINEQFF,TGTGCCAGCAGCCAATATCTAGCGGCTACCATTAATGAGCAGTTCTTC
.,.,TRBV7-9,TRBJ2-5,CASSKEVGGGQVETQYF,TGTGCCAGCAGCAAAGAAGTGGGGGGAGGCCAGGTGGAGACCCAGTACTTC
.,.,TRBV12-2,TRBJ1-2,CASRLPVGQTFYGYTF,TGTGCAAGTCGCTTGCCCGTGGGACAAACGTTCTATGGCTACACCTTC
.,.,TRBV13,TRBJ1-1,CASSLVPGKAFF,TGTGCCAGCAGCTTAGTTCCGGGAAAAGCTTTCTTT
few,.,TRBV7-7,TRBJ2-2,CASSLDYNTGELFF,TGTGCTAGCAGCTTAGACTACAACACCGGGGAGCTGTTTTTT
.,TRBD1,TRBV27,TRBJ1-5,CASSPGQGRTQPQHF,TGTGCCAGCAGCCCCGGACAGGGACGAACTCAGCCCCAGCATTTT
.,TRBD2,TRBV25-1,TRBJ2-1,CASIGTSGGAFGNEQFF,TGTGCCAGCATTGGGACTAGCGGGGGGGCCTTCGGGAATGAGCAGTTCTTC
.,.,TRBV5-4,TRBJ1-2,CASSPPGPREDYGYTF,TGTGCCAGCAGCCCCCCCGGGCCTCGGGAGGACTATGGCTACACCTTC
.,.,TRBV19,TRBJ1-1,CASSPQGWGDTEAFF,TGTGCCAGTAGTCCGCAGGGATGGGGGGACACTGAAGCTTTCTTT
.,TRBD1,TRBV5-5,TRBJ2-7,CASRRTGAALTYEQYF,TGTGCCAGCAGAAGGACAGGGGCTGCCCTGACCTACGAGCAGTACTTC
.,TRBD1,TRBV7-2,TRBJ2-2,CASSLNRGNTGELFF,TGTGCCAGCAGCTTAAACAGGGGGAACACCGGGGAGCTGTTTTTT
.,TRBD1,TRBV30,TRBJ1-2,CAWIFKGAKGYTF,TGTGCCTGGATCTTTAAGGGGGCGAAGGGCTACACCTTC
.,.,TRBV12-5,TRBJ2-7,CASGLTGTSYEQYF,TGTGCTAGTGGTTTAACAGGGACCTCCTACGAGCAGTACTTC
.,.,TRBV5-5,TRBJ2-1,CASSALSVNSYNEQFF,TGTGCCAGCAGCGCTCTCAGCGTTAACTCCTACAATGAGCAGTTCTTC
.,.,TRBV7-2,TRBJ1-2,CASSLVAGGRDYGYTF,TGTGCCAGCAGCTTAGTGGCCGGGGGGCGAGACTATGGCTACACCTTC
.,.,TRBV13,TRBJ2-5,CASSLGLTEKETQYF,TGTGCCAGCAGCTTAGGCCTCACAGAAAAAGAGACCCAGTACTTC
.,TRBD2,TRBV15,TRBJ2-5,CATSRGSWREQYF,TGTGCCACCAGCAGAGGTAGCTGGCGGGAGCAGTACTTC
.,.,TRBV19,TRBJ2-7,CASSISARGSDEQYF,TGTGCCAGTAGCATCTCCGCCCGAGGTTCCGACGAGCAGTACTTC
few,TRBD1,TRBV25-1,TRBJ2-7,CASRSGTGGAYEQYF,TGTGCCAGCAGAAGCGGGACAGGGGGGGCCTACGAGCAGTACTTC
.,.,TRBV5-1,TRBJ2-1,CASSLLGPNEQFF,TGCGCCAGCAGCTTACTAGGCCCCAATGAGCAGTTCTTC
.,.,TRBV7-2,TRBJ1-6,CASSQDSYNSPLHF,TGTGCCAGCAGCCAGGACTCCTATAATTCACCCCTCCACTTT
many,.,TRBV7-9,TRBJ2-5,CASSRVSFDSQETQYF,TGTGCCAGCAGCCGCGTATCCTTCGATTCACAAGAGACCCAGTACTTC
.,.,TRBV5-8,TRBJ1-5,CASSFYGGAGTRGHQPQHF,TGTGCCAGCAGCTTTTATGGGGGCGCCGGGACACGGGGACATCAGCCCCAGCATTTT
.,TRBD1,TRBV27,TRBJ1-1,CASSRTGSGTEAFF,TGTGCCAGTTCGAGGACAGGGTCGGGCACTGAAGCTTTCTTT
.,.,TRBV6-5,TRBJ2-1,CASSYEARAYNEQFF,TGTGCCAGCAGTTACGAGGCAAGAGCCTACAATGAGCAGTTCTTC
.,.,TRBV6-6,TRBJ1-2,CASSYSEQGGNGYTF,TGTGCCAGCAGTTACTCCGAACAGGGAGGGAATGGCTACACCTTC
.,TRBD1,TRBV19,TRBJ2-3,CASSIGDSTQYF,TGTGCCAGTAGTATAGGGGACAGTACGCAGTATTTT
few,.,TRBV19,TRBJ1-1,CATSGGAVNTEAFF,TGTGCCACTTCCGGGGGGGCGGTGAACACTGAAGCTTTCTTT
once,.,TRBV11-2,TRBJ2-4,CASSLEGEAGHINIQYF,TGTGCCAGCAGCTTAGAAGGGGAAGCGGGACACATAAACATTCAGTACTTC
.,TRBD1,TRBV5-1,TRBJ2-7,CASSLGRGQGGSGEQYF,TGCGCCAGCAGCTTGGGCCGTGGACAGGGAGGAAGTGGCGAGCAGTACTTC
.,.,TRBV9,TRBJ1-1,CASSASETRGGLVAFF,TGTGCCAGCAGCGCGAGTGAGACGAGGGGGGGGTTGGTGGCTTTCTTT
.,TRBD1,TRBV5-4,TRBJ2-7,CASSGGQGGGAYEQYF,TGTGCCAGCAGCGGAGGACAGGGTGGAGGAGCCTACGAGCAGTACTTC
.,TRBD2,TRBV5-1,TRBJ2-1,CASSILYPGLAGANEQFF,TGCGCCAGCAGCATACTATACCCGGGACTAGCGGGAGCCAATGAGCAGTTCTTC
.,.,TRBV5-1,TRBJ2-2,CASSYTQGNGELFF,TGCGCCAGCAGCTACACGCAGGGAAACGGGGAGCTGTTTTTT
.,TRBD2,TRBV4-3,TRBJ2-1,CASSQDPASGRLNEQFF,TGCGCCAGCAGCCAAGATCCCGCTAGCGGGAGGCTCAATGAGCAGTTCTTC
.,TRBD2,TRBV7-9,TRBJ2-1,CSSSDRSGGVINEQFF,TGTTCCAGCAGCGACCGGAGCGGGGGGGTAATCAATGAGCAGTTCTTC
few,TRBD1,TRBV6-5,TRBJ1-4,CASRRTGRGEKLFF,TGTGCCAGCAGACGGACAGGGAGGGGTGAAAAACTGTTTTTT
.,TRBD2,TRBV5-1,TRBJ2-5,CASCGTSGKETQYF,TGCGCCAGCTGCGGGACTAGCGGGAAAGAGACCCAGTACTTC
.,.,TRBV2,TRBJ2-5,CASSGAPAAQETQYF,TGTGCCAGCAGTGGGGCCCCGGCAGCCCAAGAGACCCAGTACTTC
.,.,TRBV21-1,TRBJ1-1,CASSKDRDTMNTEAFF,TGTGCCAGCAGCAAAGATAGGGACACCATGAACACTGAAGCTTTCTTT
.,TRBD2,TRBV7-6,TRBJ2-1,CASTQRMGGGEQFF,TGTGCCAGCACACAACGAATGGGGGGGGGTGAGCAGTTCTTC
.,.,TRBV6-5,TRBJ1-4,CASSLDGSEKLFF,TGTGCCAGCAGCTTAGATGGGAGTGAAAAACTGTTTTTT
.,TRBD2,TRBV30,TRBJ2-7,CAGTSGRDEQYF,TGTGCCGGGACTAGCGGGAGGGACGAGCAGTACTTC
.,.,TRBV11-2,TRBJ1-6,CASSPPGGTISPLHF,TGTGCCAGCAGCCCCCCGGGGGGCACAATTTCACCCCTCCACTTT
.,TRBD1,TRBV5-6,TRBJ2-2,CASSSRDRNSMKKTGELFF,TGTGCCAGCAGCTCGAGGGACAGGAACTCCATGAAGAAGACCGGGGAGCTGTTTTTT
.,.,TRBV27,TRBJ1-6,CASRQTGLASYNSPLHF,TGTGCCAGCAGGCAAACAGGGCTTGCCTCCTATAATTCACCCCTCCACTTT
.,TRBD1,TRBV5-1,TRBJ1-5,CASSLGQGDQPQHF,TGCGCCAGCAGCCTGGGACAGGGAGATCAGCCCCAGCATTTT
.,TRBD1,TRBV6-1,TRBJ1-4,CASAETGVDEKLFF,TGTGCCAGCGCCGAGACAGGGGTCGATGAAAAACTGTTTTTT